Listed below are T cell receptor beta chains from one sample, sequenced in a study of cytomegalovirus exposure and HLA in healthy donors. Here immunoSEQ multiplex PCR was the method, and the copy in TCRdb shows in-frame clones only, minus some. The data contain around 250,000 clones, roughly 90% of them singletons. Specimen: PBMCs. The receptors stem from a woman aged 18-29 years in good health and CMV-seronegative. The CDR3 runs from the conserved cysteine through the conserved F or W. Fields, in order: D gene, J gene, V gene, CDR3 length, clone size, CDR3 protein, CDR3 DNA. A D gene is named only where the DNA matches it firmly. The listing skips clone size in some rows; elsewhere it reads once, few, many or a size class.

>NA|TRBJ1-4|TRBV7-8|16|once
CASSLGMASTNEKLFF
TGTGCCAGCAGCCTAGGCATGGCCTCAACTAATGAAAAACTGTTTTTT
>TRBD1|TRBJ1-1|TRBV4-3|15|NA
CASSHGQGMNTEAFF
TGCGCCAGCAGCCATGGACAGGGGATGAACACTGAAGCTTTCTTT
>NA|TRBJ1-1|TRBV5-5|13|few
CASSFLGATEAFF
TGTGCCAGCAGCTTTTTGGGGGCCACTGAAGCTTTCTTT
>TRBD1|TRBJ2-2|TRBV19|17|once
CASSIGGQGGLTGELFF
TGTGCCAGTAGTATTGGGGGACAGGGAGGGCTCACCGGGGAGCTGTTTTTT
>TRBD1|TRBJ2-1|TRBV14|12|NA
CASSPTGTAQFF
TGTGCCAGCAGCCCCACCGGGACAGCACAGTTCTTC
>TRBD1|TRBJ2-3|TRBV28|16|NA
CASSLGTGDGTDTQYF
TGTGCCAGCAGTTTAGGAACAGGGGACGGCACAGATACGCAGTATTTT
>NA|TRBJ1-6|TRBV6-1|16|once
CASSEAQTFYNSPLHF
TGTGCCAGCAGTGAAGCACAGACCTTTTATAATTCACCCCTCCACTTT
>TRBD1|TRBJ2-2|TRBV5-4|14|NA
CASSPPDRAGELFF
TGTGCCAGCAGCCCCCCGGACAGGGCCGGGGAGCTGTTTTTT
>TRBD2|TRBJ2-3|TRBV5-1|17|NA
CASSQLTSGGGEDTQYF
TGCGCCAGCAGCCAACTCACTAGCGGGGGAGGAGAAGATACGCAGTATTTT
>TRBD1|TRBJ1-6|TRBV7-9|16|NA
CASSNPGQPYNSPLHF
TGTGCCAGCAGCAATCCGGGACAGCCCTATAATTCACCCCTCCACTTT
>TRBD1|TRBJ2-1|TRBV7-2|14|NA
CASSTRQGYNEQFF
TGTGCCAGCAGCACCCGACAGGGGTACAATGAGCAGTTCTTC
>NA|TRBJ1-1|TRBV7-9|12|NA
CASSSTGFTAFF
TGTGCCAGCAGCTCTACAGGGTTTACAGCTTTCTTT
>NA|TRBJ2-1|TRBV5-1|14|NA
CASSLDRITNEQFF
TGCGCCAGCAGCTTGGACAGGATTACCAATGAGCAGTTCTTC
>NA|TRBJ1-2|TRBV5-4|13|NA
CASSFPLREGYTF
TGTGCCAGCAGCTTTCCCCTCCGGGAAGGCTACACCTTC
>NA|TRBJ1-3|TRBV7-2|14|NA
CASSLHPAGNTIYF
TGTGCCAGCAGCTTACATCCAGCTGGAAACACCATATATTTT
>NA|TRBJ1-4|TRBV6-5|12|NA
CASSTGESDWFF
TGTGCCAGCAGTACCGGAGAGTCTGACTGGTTTTTT
>TRBD1|TRBJ1-2|TRBV18|16|NA
CASSTGQGKLNYGYTF
TGTGCCAGCTCAACGGGACAGGGAAAACTTAACTATGGCTACACCTTC
>TRBD1|TRBJ1-2|TRBV6-5|15|NA
CASSYSRDRGFGYTF
TGTGCCAGCAGTTACTCCCGGGACAGGGGATTCGGCTACACCTTC
>NA|TRBJ1-1|TRBV4-1|15|NA
CASSQDLAGAPEAFF
TGCGCCAGCAGCCAAGATCTCGCAGGGGCCCCTGAAGCTTTCTTT
>TRBD2|TRBJ2-5|TRBV4-1|17|NA
CASSQLPPSGGWETQYF
TGCGCCAGCAGCCAGCTCCCGCCTAGCGGGGGGTGGGAGACCCAGTACTTC
>NA|TRBJ2-3|TRBV7-9|13|NA
CASSLTATDTQYF
TGTGCCAGCAGCTTAACAGCCACAGATACGCAGTATTTT
>NA|TRBJ1-1|TRBV7-8|15|NA
CASSLARWLTDEAFF
TGTGCCAGCAGCTTAGCGCGGTGGTTGACGGATGAAGCTTTCTTT
>NA|TRBJ1-6|TRBV5-1|15|few
CASSPGTPYNSPLHF
TGCGCCAGCAGTCCCGGGACACCCTATAATTCACCCCTCCACTTT
>TRBD2|TRBJ2-3|TRBV15|15|NA
CATSRRTSGTDTQYF
TGTGCCACCAGCAGAAGGACTAGCGGCACAGATACGCAGTATTTT
>TRBD1|TRBJ2-2|TRBV7-8|18|NA
CASSLEGQGAGHTGELFF
TGTGCCAGCAGCTTAGAGGGACAGGGGGCCGGACACACCGGGGAGCTGTTTTTT
>TRBD1|TRBJ1-1|TRBV9|14|NA
CASSSQTGVTEAFF
TGTGCCAGCAGCTCGCAGACAGGGGTCACTGAAGCTTTCTTT